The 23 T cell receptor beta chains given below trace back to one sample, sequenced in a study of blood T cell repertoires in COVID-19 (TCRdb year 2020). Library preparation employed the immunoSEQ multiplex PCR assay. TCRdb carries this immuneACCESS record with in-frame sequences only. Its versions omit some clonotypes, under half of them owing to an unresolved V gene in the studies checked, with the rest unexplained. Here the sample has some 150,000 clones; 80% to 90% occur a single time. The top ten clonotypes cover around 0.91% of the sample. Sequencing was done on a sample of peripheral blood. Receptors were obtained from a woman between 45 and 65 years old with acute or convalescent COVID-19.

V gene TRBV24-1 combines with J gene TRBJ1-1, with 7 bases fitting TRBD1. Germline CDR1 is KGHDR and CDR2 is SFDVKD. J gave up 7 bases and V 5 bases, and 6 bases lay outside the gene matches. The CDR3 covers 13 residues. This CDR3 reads CATSANRGVEAFF. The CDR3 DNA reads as TGTGCCACCAGTGCCAACAGGGGAGTTGAAGCTTTCTTT.

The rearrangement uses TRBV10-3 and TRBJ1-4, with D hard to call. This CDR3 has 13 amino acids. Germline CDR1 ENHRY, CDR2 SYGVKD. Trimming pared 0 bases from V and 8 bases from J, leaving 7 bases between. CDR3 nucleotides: TGTGCCATCAGTGAGTCGGGCAACGAAAAACTGTTTTTT. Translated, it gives CAISESGNEKLFF.

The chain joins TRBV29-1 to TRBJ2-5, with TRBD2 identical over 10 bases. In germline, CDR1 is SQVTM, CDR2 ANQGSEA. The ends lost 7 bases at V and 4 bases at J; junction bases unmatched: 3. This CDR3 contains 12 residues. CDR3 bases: TGCAGCGGCAGACTAGCGGGAGAGACCCAGTACTTC. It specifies CSGRLAGETQYF.

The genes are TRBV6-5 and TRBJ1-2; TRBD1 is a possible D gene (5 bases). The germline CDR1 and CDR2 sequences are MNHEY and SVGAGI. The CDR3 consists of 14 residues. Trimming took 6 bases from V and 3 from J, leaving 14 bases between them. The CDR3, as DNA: TGTGCCAGCAGCCTTCACGTCAGGGACTATGGCTACACCTTC. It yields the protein CASSLHVRDYGYTF.

This CDR3 reads CASSRLAGGTNEQFF. The CDR3 DNA is TGTGCCAGCAGCCGTCTAGCGGGAGGGACGAATGAGCAGTTCTTC. This sequence joins TRBV11-2 and TRBJ2-1; 12 bases map to TRBD2. The CDR3 consists of 15 residues. V shed 5 bases, J shed 7 bases, and the junction held 6 bases outside the gene matches. Germline lookup yields CDR1 SGHAT and CDR2 FQNNGV.

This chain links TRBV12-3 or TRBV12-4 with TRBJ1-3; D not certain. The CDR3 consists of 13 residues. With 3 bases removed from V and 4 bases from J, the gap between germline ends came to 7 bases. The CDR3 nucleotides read TGTGCCAGCAGTTTTCGTTCCGGAAACACCATATATTTT. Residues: CASSFRSGNTIYF.

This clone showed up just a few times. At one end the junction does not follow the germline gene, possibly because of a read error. CDR3 residues: CASRQEVQGHYEQYF. CDR3 DNA: TGTGCCAGCAGGCAAGAGGTACAGGGCCACTACGAGCAGTACTTC. The chain recombines TRBV4-2 with TRBJ2-7; D is possibly TRBD1 (6 bases). The CDR3 sequence is 15 residues long. Germline V gene sequence: CDR1 LGHNA, CDR2 YNFKEQ.

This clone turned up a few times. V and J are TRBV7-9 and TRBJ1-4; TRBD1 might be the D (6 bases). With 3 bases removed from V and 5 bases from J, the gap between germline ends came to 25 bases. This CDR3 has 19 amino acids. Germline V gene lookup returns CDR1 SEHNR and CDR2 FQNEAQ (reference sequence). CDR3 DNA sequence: TGTGCCAGCAGCTTCCACCGTGGACAGCTCTTATATTCAAATGAAAAACTGTTTTTT. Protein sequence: CASSFHRGQLLYSNEKLFF. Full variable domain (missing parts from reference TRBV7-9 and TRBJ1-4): DTGVSQNPRHKITKRGQNVTFRCDPISEHNRLYWYRQTLGQGPEFLTYFQNEAQLEKSRLLSDRFSAERPKGSFSTLEIQRTEQGDSAMYLCASSFHRGQLLYSNEKLFFGSGTQLSVL.

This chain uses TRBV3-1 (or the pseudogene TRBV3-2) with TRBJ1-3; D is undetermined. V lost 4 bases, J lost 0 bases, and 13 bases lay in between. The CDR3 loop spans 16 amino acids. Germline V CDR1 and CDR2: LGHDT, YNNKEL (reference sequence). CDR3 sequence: CASSPNGRSSGNTIYF. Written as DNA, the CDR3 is TGTGCCAGCAGCCCGAACGGGAGGAGCTCTGGAAACACCATATATTTT.

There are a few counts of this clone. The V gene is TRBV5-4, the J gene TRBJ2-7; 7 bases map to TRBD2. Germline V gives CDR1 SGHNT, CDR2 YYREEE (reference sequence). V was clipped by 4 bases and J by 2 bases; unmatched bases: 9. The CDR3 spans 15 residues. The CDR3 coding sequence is TGTGCCAGCAGCCCGGGAGCGGGGCGCACCTACGAGCAGTACTTC. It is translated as CASSPGAGRTYEQYF.

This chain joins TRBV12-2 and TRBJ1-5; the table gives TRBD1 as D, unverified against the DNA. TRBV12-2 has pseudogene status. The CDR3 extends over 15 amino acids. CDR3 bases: TGTGCAAGTCGCTTTTCACAGGATCCCAATCAGCCCCAGCATTTT. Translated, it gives CASRFSQDPNQPQHF.

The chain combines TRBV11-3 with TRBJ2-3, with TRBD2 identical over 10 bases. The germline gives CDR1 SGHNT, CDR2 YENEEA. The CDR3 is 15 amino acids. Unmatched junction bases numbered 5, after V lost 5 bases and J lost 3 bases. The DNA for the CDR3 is TGTGCCAGCAGCGTTGGGACTAGCGTAACAGATACGCAGTATTTT. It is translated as CASSVGTSVTDTQYF.

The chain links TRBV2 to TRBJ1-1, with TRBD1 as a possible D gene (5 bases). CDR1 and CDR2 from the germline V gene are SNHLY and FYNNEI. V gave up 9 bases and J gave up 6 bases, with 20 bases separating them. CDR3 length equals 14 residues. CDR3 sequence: CASVPPLTVSEAFF. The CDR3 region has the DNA TGTGCCAGTGTCCCCCCTCTGACAGTCTCTGAAGCTTTCTTT.

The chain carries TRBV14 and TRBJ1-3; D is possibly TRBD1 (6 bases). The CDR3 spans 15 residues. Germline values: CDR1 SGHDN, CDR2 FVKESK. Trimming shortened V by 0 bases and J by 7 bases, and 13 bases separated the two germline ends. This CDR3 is CASSQDLAGDNTIYF. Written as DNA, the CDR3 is TGTGCCAGCAGCCAAGATCTTGCAGGGGACAACACCATATATTTT.

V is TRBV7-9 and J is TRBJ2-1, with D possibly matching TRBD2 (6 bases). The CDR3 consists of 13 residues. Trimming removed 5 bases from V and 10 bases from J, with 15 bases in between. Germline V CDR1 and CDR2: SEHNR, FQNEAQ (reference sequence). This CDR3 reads CASSPRPLAEQFF. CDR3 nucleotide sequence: TGTGCCAGCAGCCCAAGGCCCCTAGCGGAGCAGTTCTTC.

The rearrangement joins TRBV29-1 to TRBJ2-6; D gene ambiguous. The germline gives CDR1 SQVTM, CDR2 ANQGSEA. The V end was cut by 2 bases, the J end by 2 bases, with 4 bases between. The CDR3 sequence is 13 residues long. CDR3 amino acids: CSVEQAGANVLTF. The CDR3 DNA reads TGCAGCGTTGAACAGGCTGGGGCCAACGTCCTGACTTTC. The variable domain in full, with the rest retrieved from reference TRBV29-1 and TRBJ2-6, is SAVISQKPSRDICQRGTSLTIQCQVDSQVTMMFWYRQQPGQSLTLIATANQGSEATYESGFVIDKFPISRPNLTFSTLTVSNMSPEDSSIYLCSVEQAGANVLTFGAGSRLTVL.

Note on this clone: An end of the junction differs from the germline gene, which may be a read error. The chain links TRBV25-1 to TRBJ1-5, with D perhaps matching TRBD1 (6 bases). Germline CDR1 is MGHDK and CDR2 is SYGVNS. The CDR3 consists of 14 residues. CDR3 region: CATSQGWGNQPQHF. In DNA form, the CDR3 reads TGTGCCACCAGTCAGGGGTGGGGCAATCAGCCCCAGCATTTT.

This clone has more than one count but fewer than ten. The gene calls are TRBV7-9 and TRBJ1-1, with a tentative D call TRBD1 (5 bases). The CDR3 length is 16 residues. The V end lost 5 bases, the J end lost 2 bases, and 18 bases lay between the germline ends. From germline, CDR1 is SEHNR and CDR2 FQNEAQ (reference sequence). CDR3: CASSPAGGAVNTEAFF. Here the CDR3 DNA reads TGTGCCAGCAGCCCAGCGGGAGGGGCTGTTAACACTGAAGCTTTCTTT. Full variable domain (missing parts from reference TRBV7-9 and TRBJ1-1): DTGVSQNPRHKITKRGQNVTFRCDPISEHNRLYWYRQTLGQGPEFLTYFQNEAQLEKSRLLSDRFSAERPKGSFSTLEIQRTEQGDSAMYLCASSPAGGAVNTEAFFGQGTRLTVV.

The CDR3, as DNA: TGTGCCAGCTCACTTTCTGGGACAGGTCAATATCTCACAGATACGCAGTATTTT. As protein: CASSLSGTGQYLTDTQYF. This rearrangement joins TRBV18 to TRBJ2-3; TRBD1 matches 8 bases. Germline lookup yields CDR1 KGHSH and CDR2 LQKENI. J lost 2 bases, V lost 4 bases, and 14 bases had no gene match. The CDR3 sequence is 18 residues long.

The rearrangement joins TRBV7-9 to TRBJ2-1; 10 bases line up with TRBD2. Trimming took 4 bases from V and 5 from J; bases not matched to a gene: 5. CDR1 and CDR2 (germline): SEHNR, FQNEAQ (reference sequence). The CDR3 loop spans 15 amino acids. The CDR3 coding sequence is TGTGCCAGCAGCTCTAGCGGGAGTACCCACAATGAGCAGTTCTTC. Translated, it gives CASSSSGSTHNEQFF.

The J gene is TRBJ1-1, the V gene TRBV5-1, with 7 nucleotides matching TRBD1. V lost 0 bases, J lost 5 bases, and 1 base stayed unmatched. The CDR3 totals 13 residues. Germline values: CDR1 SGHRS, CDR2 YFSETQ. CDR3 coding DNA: TGCGCCAGCAGCTTGGAGGGGGCAACTGAAGCTTTCTTT. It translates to CASSLEGATEAFF.

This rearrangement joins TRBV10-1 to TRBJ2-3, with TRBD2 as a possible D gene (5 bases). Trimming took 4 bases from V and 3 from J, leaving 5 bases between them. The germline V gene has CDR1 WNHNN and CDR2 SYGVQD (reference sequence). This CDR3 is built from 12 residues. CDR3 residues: CASSGTTDTQYF. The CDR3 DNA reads TGCGCCAGCAGTGGGACTACAGATACGCAGTATTTT.

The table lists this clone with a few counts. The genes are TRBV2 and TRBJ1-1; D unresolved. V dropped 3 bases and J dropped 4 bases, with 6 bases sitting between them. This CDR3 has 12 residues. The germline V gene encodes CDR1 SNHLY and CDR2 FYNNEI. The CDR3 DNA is TGTGCCAGCAGTGATTCCTTCACTGAAGCTTTCTTT. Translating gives CASSDSFTEAFF.